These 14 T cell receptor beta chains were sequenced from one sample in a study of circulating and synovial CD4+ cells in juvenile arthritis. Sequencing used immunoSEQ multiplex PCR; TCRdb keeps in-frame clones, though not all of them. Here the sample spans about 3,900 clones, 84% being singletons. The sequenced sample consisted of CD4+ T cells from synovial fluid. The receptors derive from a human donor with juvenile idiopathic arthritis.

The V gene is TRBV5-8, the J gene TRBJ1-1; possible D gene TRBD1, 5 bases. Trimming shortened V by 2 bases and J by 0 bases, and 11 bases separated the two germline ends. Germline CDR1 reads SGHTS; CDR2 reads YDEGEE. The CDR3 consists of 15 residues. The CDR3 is CASSFPGGMNTEAFF. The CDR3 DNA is TGTGCCAGCAGCTTCCCGGGGGGGATGAACACTGAAGCTTTCTTT.

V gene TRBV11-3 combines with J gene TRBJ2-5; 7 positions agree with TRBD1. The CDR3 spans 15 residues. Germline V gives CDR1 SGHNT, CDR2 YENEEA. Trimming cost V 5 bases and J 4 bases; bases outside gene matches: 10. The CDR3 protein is CASSPGQAGGETQYF. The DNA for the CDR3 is TGTGCCAGCAGCCCTGGACAGGCCGGTGGAGAGACCCAGTACTTC.

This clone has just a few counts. The CDR3 DNA is TGTGCCAGCTCACTTAGCTCCTACGAGCAGTACTTC. It yields the protein CASSLSSYEQYF. J is TRBJ2-7 and V is TRBV18; D remains unclear. Trimming pared 4 bases from V and 0 bases from J, leaving 4 bases between. Per germline, CDR1 KGHSH and CDR2 LQKENI. The CDR3 is 12 amino acids.

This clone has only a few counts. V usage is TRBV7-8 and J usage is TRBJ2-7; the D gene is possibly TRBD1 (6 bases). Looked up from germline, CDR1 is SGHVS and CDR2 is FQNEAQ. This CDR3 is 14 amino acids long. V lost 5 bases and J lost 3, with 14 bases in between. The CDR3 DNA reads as TGTGCCAGCAGCCCCGGGACAAGGGACTACGAGCAGTACTTC. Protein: CASSPGTRDYEQYF. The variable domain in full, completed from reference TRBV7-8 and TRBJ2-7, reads GAGVSQSPRYKVAKRGQDVALRCDPISGHVSLFWYQQALGQGPEFLTYFQNEAQLDKSGLPSDRFFAERPEGSVSTLKIQRTQQEDSAVYLCASSPGTRDYEQYFGPGTRLTVT.

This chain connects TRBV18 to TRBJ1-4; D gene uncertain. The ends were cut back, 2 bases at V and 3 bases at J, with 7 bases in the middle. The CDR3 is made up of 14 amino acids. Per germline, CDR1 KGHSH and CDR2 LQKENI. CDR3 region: CASSPGLSNEKLFF. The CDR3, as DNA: TGTGCCAGCTCACCAGGGCTTTCTAATGAAAAACTGTTTTTT.

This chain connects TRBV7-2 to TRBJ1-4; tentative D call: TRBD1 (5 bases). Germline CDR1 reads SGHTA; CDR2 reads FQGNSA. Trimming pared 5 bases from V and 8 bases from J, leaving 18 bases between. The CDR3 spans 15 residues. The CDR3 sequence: CASSPQGGPREKLFF. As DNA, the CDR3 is TGTGCCAGCAGCCCTCAGGGAGGCCCTAGGGAAAAACTGTTTTTT.

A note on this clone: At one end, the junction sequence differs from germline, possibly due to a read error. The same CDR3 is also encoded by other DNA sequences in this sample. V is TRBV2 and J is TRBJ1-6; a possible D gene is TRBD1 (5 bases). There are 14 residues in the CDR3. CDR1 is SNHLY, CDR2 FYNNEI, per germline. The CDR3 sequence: CASRGRGSNSPLHF. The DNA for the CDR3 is TGTGCCAGCAGGGGGCGAGGAAGTAATTCCCCCCTCCACTTT.

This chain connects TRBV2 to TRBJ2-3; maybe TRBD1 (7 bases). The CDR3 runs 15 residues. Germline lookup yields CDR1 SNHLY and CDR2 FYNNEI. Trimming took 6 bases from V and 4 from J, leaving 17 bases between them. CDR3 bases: TGTGCCAGCAGACTTCAGGGGGGAGTGCCAGATACGCAGTATTTT. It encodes CASRLQGGVPDTQYF.

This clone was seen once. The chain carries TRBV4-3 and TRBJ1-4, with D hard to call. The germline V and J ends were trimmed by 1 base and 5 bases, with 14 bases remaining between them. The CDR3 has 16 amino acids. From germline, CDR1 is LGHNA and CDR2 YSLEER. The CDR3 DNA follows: TGCGCCAGCAGCCAAGTAGTTCGGGGTAGGAATGAAAAACTGTTTTTT. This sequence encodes CASSQVVRGRNEKLFF.

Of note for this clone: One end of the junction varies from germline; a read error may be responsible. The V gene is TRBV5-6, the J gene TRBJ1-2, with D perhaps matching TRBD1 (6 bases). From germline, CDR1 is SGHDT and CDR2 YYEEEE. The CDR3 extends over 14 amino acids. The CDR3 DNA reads TGTGCCAGCAGCGCACAGGGCGCCGTTTATGGCTGCACCTTC. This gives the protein CASSAQGAVYGCTF.

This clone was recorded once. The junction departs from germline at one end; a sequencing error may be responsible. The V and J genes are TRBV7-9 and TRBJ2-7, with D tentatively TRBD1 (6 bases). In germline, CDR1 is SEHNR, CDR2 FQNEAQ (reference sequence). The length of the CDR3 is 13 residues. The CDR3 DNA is TGTGCCGGCAGCCAACCCGGACAGCCTTTTACTCCATTC. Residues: CAGSQPGQPFTPF.

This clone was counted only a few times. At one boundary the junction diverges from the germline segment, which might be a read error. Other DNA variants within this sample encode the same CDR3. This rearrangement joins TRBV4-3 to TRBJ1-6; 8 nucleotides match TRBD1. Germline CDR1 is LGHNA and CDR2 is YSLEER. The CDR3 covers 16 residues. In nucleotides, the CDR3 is TGCGCCAGCAGCCCCCGTCGGGGGACAGGCGATTCCCCCCTCCACTTT. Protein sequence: CASSPRRGTGDSPLHF.

The CDR3 reads CASSLTAGGGSDTQYF. CDR3 DNA sequence: TGTGCCAGCAGCTTAACAGCGGGAGGTGGCTCAGATACGCAGTATTTT. This sequence joins TRBV7-3 and TRBJ2-3, with 9 bases identical to TRBD2. The CDR3 runs to 16 residues. Germline V gives CDR1 SGHTA, CDR2 FQGTGA. After removal of 0 bases from V and 4 bases from J, the junction contained 5 bases not matched to a gene.

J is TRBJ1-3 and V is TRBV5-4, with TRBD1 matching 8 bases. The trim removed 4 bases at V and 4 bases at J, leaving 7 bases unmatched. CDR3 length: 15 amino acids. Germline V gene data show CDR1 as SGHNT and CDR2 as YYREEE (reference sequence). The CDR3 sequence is CASSPGQGGGNTIYF. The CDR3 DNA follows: TGTGCCAGCAGCCCTGGACAGGGAGGAGGAAACACCATATATTTT.